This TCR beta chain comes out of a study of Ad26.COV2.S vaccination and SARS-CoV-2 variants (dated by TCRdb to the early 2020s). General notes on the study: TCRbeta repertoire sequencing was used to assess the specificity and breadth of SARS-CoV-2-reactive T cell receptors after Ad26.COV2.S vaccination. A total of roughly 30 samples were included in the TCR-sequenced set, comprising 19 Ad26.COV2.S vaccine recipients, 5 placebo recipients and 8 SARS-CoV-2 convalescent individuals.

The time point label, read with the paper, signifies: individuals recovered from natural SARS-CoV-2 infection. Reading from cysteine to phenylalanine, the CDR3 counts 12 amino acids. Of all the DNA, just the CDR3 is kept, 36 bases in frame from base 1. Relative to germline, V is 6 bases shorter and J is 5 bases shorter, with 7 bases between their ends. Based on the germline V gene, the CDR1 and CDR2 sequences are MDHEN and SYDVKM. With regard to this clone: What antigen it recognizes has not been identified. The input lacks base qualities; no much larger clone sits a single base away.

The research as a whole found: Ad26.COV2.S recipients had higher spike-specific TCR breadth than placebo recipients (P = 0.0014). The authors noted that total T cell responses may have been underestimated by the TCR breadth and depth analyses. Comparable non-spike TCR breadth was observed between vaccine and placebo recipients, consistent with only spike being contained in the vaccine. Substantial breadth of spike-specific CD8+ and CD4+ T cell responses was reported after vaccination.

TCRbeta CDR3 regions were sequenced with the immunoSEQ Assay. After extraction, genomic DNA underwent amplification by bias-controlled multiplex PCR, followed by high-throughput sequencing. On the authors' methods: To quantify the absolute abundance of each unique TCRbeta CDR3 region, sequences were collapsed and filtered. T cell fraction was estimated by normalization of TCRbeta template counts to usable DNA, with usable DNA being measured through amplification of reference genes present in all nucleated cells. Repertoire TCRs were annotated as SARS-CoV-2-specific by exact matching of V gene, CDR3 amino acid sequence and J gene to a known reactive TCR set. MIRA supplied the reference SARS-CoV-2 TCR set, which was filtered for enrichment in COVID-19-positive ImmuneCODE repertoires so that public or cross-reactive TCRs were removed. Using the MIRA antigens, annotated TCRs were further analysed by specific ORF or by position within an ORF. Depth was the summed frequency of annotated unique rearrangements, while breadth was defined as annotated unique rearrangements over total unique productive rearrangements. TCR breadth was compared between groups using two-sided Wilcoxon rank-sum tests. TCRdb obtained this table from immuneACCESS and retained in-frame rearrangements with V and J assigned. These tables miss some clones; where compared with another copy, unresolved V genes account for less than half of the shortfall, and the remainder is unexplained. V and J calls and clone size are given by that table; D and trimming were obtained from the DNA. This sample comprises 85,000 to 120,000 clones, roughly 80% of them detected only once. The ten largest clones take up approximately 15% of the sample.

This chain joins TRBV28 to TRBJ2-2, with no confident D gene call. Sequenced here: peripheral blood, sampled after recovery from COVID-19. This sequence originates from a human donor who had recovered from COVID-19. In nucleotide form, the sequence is TGTGCCAGCAGGGTATATACCGGGGAGCTGTTTTTT. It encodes CASRVYTGELFF.